The present entry profiles one TCR beta chain with its context. Libraries were prepared by immunoSEQ multiplex PCR; TCRdb keeps only in-frame clonotypes and omits some of them. The profile shows 280,000 or so clones, roughly 85% of them singletons. Cohort allocation depended upon clinical history that participants reported. Resolution of symptoms, clearance, or two negative PCRs was present in recovered Cohort 3 donors. V shed 4 bases and J 0 bases; nucleotides not matched to a gene: 8. This CDR3 is built from 18 residues. The germline gives CDR1 SGHNT, CDR2 YYREEE (reference sequence). The data originate from a study of blood T cell repertoires in COVID-19. Study information: Acute and convalescent COVID-19 specimens originated in the United States, Italy and Spain.

The sample taken for sequencing was PBMCs or T cells enriched from blood (not recorded which). The source is a woman aged 45 to 65 who had recovered from COVID-19. This rearrangement joins TRBV5-4 to TRBJ2-3; TRBD2 agrees at 13 bases. CDR3 sequence reads: CASSQTSGRTSSTDTQYF. The CDR3 DNA reads TGTGCCAGCAGCCAGACTAGCGGGAGGACCTCTAGCACAGATACGCAGTATTTT. Variable domain in full (rest from reference TRBV5-4 and TRBJ2-3): ETGVTQSPTHLIKTRGQQVTLRCSSQSGHNTVSWYQQALGQGPQFIFQYYREEENGRGNFPPRFSGLQFPNYSSELNVNALELDDSALYLCASSQTSGRTSSTDTQYFGPGTRLTVL.